This TCR beta chain is from a study of blood T cell repertoires in COVID-19. Unmatched junction bases numbered 4, after V lost 5 bases and J lost 4 bases. The germline V gene encodes CDR1 MNHEY and CDR2 SVGAGI. The CDR3 extends over 14 amino acids. Data came from immunoSEQ multiplex PCR; TCRdb stores just in-frame clones and leaves some out. The table lists 200,000 or so clones, roughly 86% of them singletons, with 5% to 6.5% in the top ten. This TCR derives from a woman in her seventies with active or convalescent COVID-19. Sequencing was done on a sample of peripheral blood. This chain joins TRBV6-5 and TRBJ2-3; 9 bases are shared with TRBD1. CDR3 sequence (DNA): TGTGCCAGCAGTCACCGACAGGGGGCAGATACGCAGTATTTT. This sequence encodes CASSHRQGADTQYF.